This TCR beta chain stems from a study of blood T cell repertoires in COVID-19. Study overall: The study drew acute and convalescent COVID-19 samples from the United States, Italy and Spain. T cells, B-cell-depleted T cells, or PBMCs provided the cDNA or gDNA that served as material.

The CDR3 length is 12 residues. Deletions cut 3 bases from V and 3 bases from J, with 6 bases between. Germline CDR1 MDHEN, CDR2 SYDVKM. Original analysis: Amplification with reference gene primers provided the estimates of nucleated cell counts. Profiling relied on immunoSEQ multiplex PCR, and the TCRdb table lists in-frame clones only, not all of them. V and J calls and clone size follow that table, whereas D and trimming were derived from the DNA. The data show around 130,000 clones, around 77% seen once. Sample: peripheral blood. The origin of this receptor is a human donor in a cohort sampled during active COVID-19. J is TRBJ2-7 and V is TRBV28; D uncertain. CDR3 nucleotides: TGTGCCAGCAGTTTGAACGGCTACGAGCAGTACTTC. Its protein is CASSLNGYEQYF.